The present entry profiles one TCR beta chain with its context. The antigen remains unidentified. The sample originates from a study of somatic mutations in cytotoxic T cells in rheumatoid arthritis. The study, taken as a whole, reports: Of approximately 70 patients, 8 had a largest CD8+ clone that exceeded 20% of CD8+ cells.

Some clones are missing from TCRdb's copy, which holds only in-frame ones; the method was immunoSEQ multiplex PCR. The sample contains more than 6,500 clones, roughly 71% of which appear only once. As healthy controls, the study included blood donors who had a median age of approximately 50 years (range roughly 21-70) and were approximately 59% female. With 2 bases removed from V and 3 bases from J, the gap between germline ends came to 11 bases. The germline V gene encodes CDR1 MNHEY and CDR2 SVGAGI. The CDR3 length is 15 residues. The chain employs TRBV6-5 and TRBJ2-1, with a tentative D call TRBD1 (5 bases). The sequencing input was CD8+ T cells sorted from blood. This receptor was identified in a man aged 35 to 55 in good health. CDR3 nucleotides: TGTGCCAGCAGTTACGACAGAAACCTCTACAATGAGCAGTTCTTC. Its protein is CASSYDRNLYNEQFF.